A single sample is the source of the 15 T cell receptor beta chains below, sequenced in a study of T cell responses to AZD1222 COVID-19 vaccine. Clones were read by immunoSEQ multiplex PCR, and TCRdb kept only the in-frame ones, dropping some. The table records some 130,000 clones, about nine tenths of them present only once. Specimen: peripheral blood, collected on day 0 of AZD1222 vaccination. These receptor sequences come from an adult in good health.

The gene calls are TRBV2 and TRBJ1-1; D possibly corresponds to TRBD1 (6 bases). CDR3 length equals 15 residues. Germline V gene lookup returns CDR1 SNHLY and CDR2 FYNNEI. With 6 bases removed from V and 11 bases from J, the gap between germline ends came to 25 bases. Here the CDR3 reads CASRGQGRYGPGAFF. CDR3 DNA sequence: TGTGCCAGCAGAGGGCAGGGGAGATATGGGCCGGGGGCTTTCTTT.

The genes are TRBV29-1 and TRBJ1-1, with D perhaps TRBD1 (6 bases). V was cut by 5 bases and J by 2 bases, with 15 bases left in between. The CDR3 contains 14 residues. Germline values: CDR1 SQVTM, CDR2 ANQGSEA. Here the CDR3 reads CSVYYTGYNTEAFF. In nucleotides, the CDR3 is TGCAGCGTTTATTATACAGGGTACAACACTGAAGCTTTCTTT.

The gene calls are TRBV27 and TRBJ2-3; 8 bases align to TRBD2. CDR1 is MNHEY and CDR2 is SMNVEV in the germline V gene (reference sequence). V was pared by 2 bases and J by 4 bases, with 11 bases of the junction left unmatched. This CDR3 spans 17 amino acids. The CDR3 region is CASSLSSGAGVSDTQYF. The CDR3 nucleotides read TGTGCCAGCAGTTTAAGTTCGGGAGCGGGGGTCTCAGATACGCAGTATTTT.

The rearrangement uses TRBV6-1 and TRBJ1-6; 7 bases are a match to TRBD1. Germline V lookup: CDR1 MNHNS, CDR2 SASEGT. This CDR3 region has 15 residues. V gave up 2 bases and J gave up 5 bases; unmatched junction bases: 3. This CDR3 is CASSEQTGNNSPLHF. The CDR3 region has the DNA TGTGCCAGCAGTGAACAGACAGGGAATAATTCACCCCTCCACTTT.

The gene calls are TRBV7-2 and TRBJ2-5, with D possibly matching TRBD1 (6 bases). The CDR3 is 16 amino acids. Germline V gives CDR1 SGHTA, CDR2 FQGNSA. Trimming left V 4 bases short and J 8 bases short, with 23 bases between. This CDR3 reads CASSSRPGQPKGTQYF. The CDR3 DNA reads TGTGCCAGCAGCTCCCGTCCCGGACAGCCCAAGGGTACCCAGTACTTC.

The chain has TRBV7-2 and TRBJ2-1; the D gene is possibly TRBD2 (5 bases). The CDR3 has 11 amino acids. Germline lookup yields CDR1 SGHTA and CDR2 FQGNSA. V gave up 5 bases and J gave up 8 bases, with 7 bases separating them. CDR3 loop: CASSGSYEQFF. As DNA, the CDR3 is TGTGCCAGCAGCGGGAGTTATGAGCAGTTCTTC.

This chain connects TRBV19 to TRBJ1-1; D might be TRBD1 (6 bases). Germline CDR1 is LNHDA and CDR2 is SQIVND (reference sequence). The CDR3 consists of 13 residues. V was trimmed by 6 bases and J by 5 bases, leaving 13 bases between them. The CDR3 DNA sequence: TGTGCCAGTAGGCAACAGGGTAGGACTGAAGCTTTCTTT. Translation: CASRQQGRTEAFF.

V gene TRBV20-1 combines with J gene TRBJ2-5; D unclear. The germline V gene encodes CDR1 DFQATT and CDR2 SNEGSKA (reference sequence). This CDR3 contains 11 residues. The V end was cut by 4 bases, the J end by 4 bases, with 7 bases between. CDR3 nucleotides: TGCAGTGCTAATCGTGGAGAGACCCAGTACTTC. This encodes CSANRGETQYF.

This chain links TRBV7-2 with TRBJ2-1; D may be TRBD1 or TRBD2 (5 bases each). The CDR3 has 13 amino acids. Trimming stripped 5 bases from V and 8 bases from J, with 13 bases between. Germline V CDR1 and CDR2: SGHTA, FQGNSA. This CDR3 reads CASSPIRDDEQFF. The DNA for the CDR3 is TGTGCCAGCAGCCCCATCCGGGACGATGAGCAGTTCTTC.

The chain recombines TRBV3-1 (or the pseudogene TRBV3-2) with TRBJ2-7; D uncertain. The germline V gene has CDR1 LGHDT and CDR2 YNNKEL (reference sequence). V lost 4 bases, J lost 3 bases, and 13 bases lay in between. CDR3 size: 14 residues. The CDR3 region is CASSRTGARYEQYF. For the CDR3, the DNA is TGTGCCAGCAGCCGCACGGGCGCACGCTACGAGCAGTACTTC.

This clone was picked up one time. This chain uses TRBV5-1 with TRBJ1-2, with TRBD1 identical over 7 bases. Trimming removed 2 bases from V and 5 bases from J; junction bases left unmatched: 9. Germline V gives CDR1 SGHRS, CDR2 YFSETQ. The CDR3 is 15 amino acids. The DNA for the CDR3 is TGCGCCAGCAGCTTAAGCGGAATGACAGGGTATGGCTACACCTTC. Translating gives CASSLSGMTGYGYTF.

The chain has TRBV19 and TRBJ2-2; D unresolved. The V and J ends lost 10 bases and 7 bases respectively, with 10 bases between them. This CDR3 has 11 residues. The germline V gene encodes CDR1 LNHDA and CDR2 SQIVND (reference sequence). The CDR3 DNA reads TGTGCCACCTGGTGGGGCGGGGAGCTGTTTTTT. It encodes CATWWGGELFF.

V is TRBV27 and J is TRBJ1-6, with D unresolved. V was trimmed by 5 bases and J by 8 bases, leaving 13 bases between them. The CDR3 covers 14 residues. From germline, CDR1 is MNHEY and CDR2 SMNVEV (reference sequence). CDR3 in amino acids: CASSIGPAHSPLHF. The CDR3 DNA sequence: TGTGCCAGCAGTATAGGACCAGCACATTCACCCCTCCACTTT.

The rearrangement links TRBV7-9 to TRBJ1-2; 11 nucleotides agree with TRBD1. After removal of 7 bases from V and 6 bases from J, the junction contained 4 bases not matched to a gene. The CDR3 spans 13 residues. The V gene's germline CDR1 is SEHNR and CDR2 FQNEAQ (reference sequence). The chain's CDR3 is CASTRTGGDGYTF. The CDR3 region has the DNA TGTGCCAGCACCAGGACAGGGGGCGATGGCTACACCTTC.

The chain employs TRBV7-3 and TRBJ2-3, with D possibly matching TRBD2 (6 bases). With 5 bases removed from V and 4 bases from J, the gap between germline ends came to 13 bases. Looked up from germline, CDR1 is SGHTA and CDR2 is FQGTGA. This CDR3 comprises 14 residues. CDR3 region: CASSPGVGSDTQYF. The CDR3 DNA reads TGTGCCAGCAGCCCGGGGGTCGGCTCAGATACGCAGTATTTT.